This TCR beta chain emerged from a study of T cell responses to AZD1222 COVID-19 vaccine. General study findings and limits: The study found vaccine-associated CD4 TCRs spanning spike, dominant at 160-218 and 743-854. Elevations in Spike-specific TCR breadth and depth followed administration of two AZD1222 doses.

Clones were sequenced by immunoSEQ multiplex PCR, and TCRdb holds only the in-frame ones, with some missing. The table includes 150,000 to 200,000 clones, 90% to 95% detected once. There are a few counts of this clone. The antigen remains undetermined. V was cut by 1 base and J by 4 bases, with 4 bases left in between. Germline CDR1 and CDR2: SGHDN and FVKESK. The CDR3 consists of 13 residues. The chain combines TRBV14 with TRBJ2-2, with unresolved D. The sequence was collected from an adult in good health. The input for sequencing was peripheral blood, taken on day 0 of AZD1222 vaccination. The CDR3 coding sequence is TGTGCCAGCAGCCAAGTTTCCACCGGGGAGCTGTTTTTT. Encoded protein: CASSQVSTGELFF.